These 31 T cell receptor beta chains came from one sample sequenced in a study of Tregs in tolerant kidney transplant recipients. TCRdb's copy holds only in-frame clones and misses some; the assay was immunoSEQ multiplex PCR. The sample has about 64,000 clones, around 87% seen once. The nonmyeloablative bone marrow transplants came from related graft donors, with transient mixed chimerism. This material consisted of CD4+ T cells from blood (PBMCs), taken 6 months after the transplant. Receptors were obtained from a human patient who received a combined kidney and bone marrow transplant. Some T cells may trace back to the graft donor.

This clone was detected only a few times. The chain has TRBV19 and TRBJ2-7, with a tentative D call TRBD2 (6 bases). The CDR3 loop spans 14 amino acids. With 8 bases removed from V and 3 bases from J, the gap between germline ends came to 17 bases. Germline CDR1 reads LNHDA; CDR2 reads SQIVND (reference sequence). The CDR3 region has the DNA TGTGCCAGTGGGGAGGCGGGATCTCTCTACGAGCAGTACTTC. Translated: CASGEAGSLYEQYF. Together with reference TRBV19 and TRBJ2-7, the CDR3 gives the full variable domain: DGGITQSPKYLFRKEGQNVTLSCEQNLNHDAMYWYRQDPGQGLRLIYYSQIVNDFQKGDIAEGYSVSREKKESFPLTVTSAQKNPTAFYLCASGEAGSLYEQYFGPGTRLTVT.

The V call is TRBV4-2, the J call TRBJ2-5; TRBD2 agrees at 9 bases. With 4 bases clipped from V and 5 bases from J, the junction kept 20 bases outside the gene matches. CDR3 length equals 19 residues. Germline V gene sequence: CDR1 LGHNA, CDR2 YNFKEQ. As DNA, the CDR3 is TGTGCCAGCAGCCTGTTCTTGGGAGCGGGGGGAGCCCGGGATGAGACCCAGTACTTC. Its translation: CASSLFLGAGGARDETQYF.

The table lists this clone with a count of one. The chain has TRBV7-9 and TRBJ2-1, with D tentatively TRBD2 (6 bases). CDR3 length equals 14 residues. Germline CDR1 reads SEHNR; CDR2 reads FQNEAQ (reference sequence). Trimming removed 2 bases at V and 6 bases at J, with 11 bases between. The CDR3 loop reads CASSLRDFGNEQFF. CDR3 DNA: TGTGCCAGCAGCTTAAGGGACTTCGGCAATGAGCAGTTCTTC.

The rearrangement links TRBV7-3 to TRBJ2-3, with 7 positions matching TRBD2. Per germline, CDR1 SGHTA and CDR2 FQGTGA. The trim removed 5 bases at V and 2 bases at J, leaving 4 bases unmatched. The CDR3 sequence is 14 residues long. The DNA of the CDR3 is TGTGCCAGCAGCCCTAGCGGACTCACAGATACGCAGTATTTT. Translating gives CASSPSGLTDTQYF.

V gene TRBV18 combines with J gene TRBJ2-3; TRBD2 matches 11 bases. Trimming cost V 2 bases and J 3 bases; bases outside gene matches: 1. This CDR3 region has 15 residues. From germline, CDR1 is KGHSH and CDR2 LQKENI. This CDR3 is CASSPGTSGTDTQYF. As DNA, the CDR3 is TGTGCCAGCTCACCAGGGACTAGCGGAACAGATACGCAGTATTTT. Full variable domain (rest looked up from reference TRBV18 and TRBJ2-3): NAGVMQNPRHLVRRRGQEARLRCSPMKGHSHVYWYRQLPEEGLKFMVYLQKENIIDESGMPKERFSAEFPKEGPSILRIQQVVRGDSAAYFCASSPGTSGTDTQYFGPGTRLTVL.

The V call is TRBV5-4, the J call TRBJ2-4; 8 positions match TRBD1. V lost 3 bases and J lost 8; bases outside the gene matches: 7. The CDR3 is made up of 14 amino acids. CDR1 and CDR2 (germline): SGHNT, YYREEE (reference sequence). DNA for the CDR3: TGTGCCAGCAGCTACAGGACAGGGTTGGACATTCAGTACTTC. Amino acids: CASSYRTGLDIQYF.

This clone was found once. The rearrangement uses TRBV7-3 and TRBJ2-1, with D perhaps matching TRBD2 (5 bases). The CDR3 consists of 15 residues. Germline V CDR1 and CDR2: SGHTA, FQGTGA. V lost 1 base and J 2 bases, leaving 9 bases between the germline ends. The DNA for the CDR3 is TGTGCCAGCAGCTTAAGTGGGAGTCCCTACAATGAGCAGTTCTTC. As protein: CASSLSGSPYNEQFF.

This clone was recorded a few times. The chain carries TRBV5-1 and TRBJ1-3; 9 bases map to TRBD1. The V segment lost 0 bases and the J segment 4 bases; nucleotides outside the gene matches: 11. This CDR3 spans 18 amino acids. CDR1 and CDR2 from the germline V gene are SGHRS and YFSETQ. CDR3 region: CASSLAGTGMGSGNTIYF. Here the CDR3 DNA reads TGCGCCAGCAGCTTGGCCGGGACAGGGATGGGGTCCGGAAACACCATATATTTT.

The chain recombines TRBV5-1 with TRBJ2-6; tentatively, D is TRBD1 (6 bases). Germline loops: CDR1 SGHRS, CDR2 YFSETQ. CDR3 size: 19 residues. Trimming cost V 0 bases and J 2 bases, with 18 bases left between them. The CDR3 reads CASSLEAQGMGAGANVLTF. CDR3 DNA sequence: TGCGCCAGCAGCTTGGAAGCGCAGGGGATGGGCGCTGGGGCCAACGTCCTGACTTTC.

The V and J genes are TRBV4-2 and TRBJ2-1; 8 bases match TRBD2. The CDR3 contains 15 residues. V lost 0 bases to trimming and J lost 3 bases; unmatched junction nucleotides: 1. Germline V gives CDR1 LGHNA, CDR2 YNFKEQ. The CDR3 sequence is CASSQESGGYNEQFF. The CDR3 DNA reads as TGTGCCAGCAGCCAAGAAAGCGGGGGCTACAATGAGCAGTTCTTC.

This clone was detected only once. The J gene is TRBJ2-3, the V gene TRBV7-3; D may be TRBD2 (5 bases). Germline V CDR1 and CDR2: SGHTA, FQGTGA. The CDR3 sequence is 15 residues long. The V end was cut by 5 bases, the J end by 1 base, with 13 bases between. The CDR3 sequence: CASSPRGPRTDTQYF. Here the CDR3 DNA reads TGTGCCAGCAGCCCCCGAGGGCCGCGCACAGATACGCAGTATTTT.

Concerning this clone: The junction shows a germline mismatch at one end, possibly a read error. The genes are TRBV11-3 and TRBJ2-5; D may be TRBD1 (5 bases). CDR1 SGHNT and CDR2 YENEEA come from the germline V gene. The CDR3 sequence is 14 residues long. CDR3 sequence: CASSPPRQQGTQYF. The CDR3 bases are TGTGCCAGCAGCCCCCCAAGACAGCAAGGGACCCAGTACTTC.

This clone is a singleton in its sample. V gene TRBV18 combines with J gene TRBJ1-5; 8 bases align to TRBD1. J lost 4 bases, V lost 3 bases, and 8 bases had no gene match. The CDR3 is 16 residues long. CDR1 is KGHSH, CDR2 LQKENI, per germline. The CDR3 loop is CASSPDRDGSNQPQHF. The CDR3 coding sequence is TGTGCCAGCTCACCGGACAGGGATGGCTCGAATCAGCCCCAGCATTTT.

This sequence joins TRBV7-2 and TRBJ1-1; D gene ambiguous. Germline V gene sequence: CDR1 SGHTA, CDR2 FQGNSA. The length of the CDR3 is 13 residues. Trimming took off 2 bases at V and 1 base at J, with 5 bases between the two ends. The CDR3 loop is CASSLTANTEAFF. As DNA, the CDR3 is TGTGCCAGCAGCTTAACAGCGAACACTGAAGCTTTCTTT.

J is TRBJ1-3 and V is TRBV5-5; D gene ambiguous. V gave up 4 bases and J gave up 0 bases, with 11 bases separating them. Germline V gene sequence: CDR1 SGHKS, CDR2 YYEKEE (reference sequence). This CDR3 has 15 amino acids. The CDR3 here is CASSRDTSSGNTIYF. The CDR3 DNA reads as TGTGCCAGCAGCCGAGACACTAGCTCTGGAAACACCATATATTTT.

The genes are TRBV15 and TRBJ2-7; a weak D match, TRBD2 (5 bases). This CDR3 region has 16 residues. The V gene lost 0 bases and the J gene lost 0 bases, with 12 bases spanning the gap. CDR1 is LNHNV and CDR2 is YYDKDF in the germline V gene (reference sequence). In DNA form, the CDR3 reads TGTGCCACCAGCAGAGACTTAGCGCAGAGCTCCTACGAGCAGTACTTC. The encoded protein is CATSRDLAQSSYEQYF.

This clone was observed a single time. J is TRBJ2-1 and V is TRBV11-2; a possible D gene is TRBD1 (6 bases). The V gene lost 0 bases and the J gene lost 9 bases, with 15 bases spanning the gap. Germline CDR1 and CDR2: SGHAT and FQNNGV. This CDR3 spans 15 amino acids. The DNA for the CDR3 is TGTGCCAGCAGCTTAGATAGGCGGACAGCCAGTGAGCAGTTCTTC. This sequence encodes CASSLDRRTASEQFF.

The chain recombines TRBV7-2 with TRBJ2-5; the D gene is possibly TRBD2 (6 bases). Trimming removed 5 bases from V and 5 bases from J, with 9 bases in between. Germline V gene sequence: CDR1 SGHTA, CDR2 FQGNSA. The length of the CDR3 is 12 residues. The chain's CDR3 is CASSPTRETQYF. Written as DNA, the CDR3 is TGTGCCAGCAGCCCGACTAGGGAGACCCAGTACTTC.

The rearrangement uses TRBV7-9 and TRBJ2-4; D is perhaps TRBD1 (5 bases). CDR1 and CDR2 (germline): SEHNR, FQNEAQ (reference sequence). The CDR3 totals 15 residues. Trimming left V 4 bases short and J 4 bases short, with 14 bases between. The CDR3 is CASSSIGQGKNIQYF. CDR3 DNA: TGTGCCAGCAGCTCCATAGGCCAGGGAAAAAACATTCAGTACTTC. The variable domain in full, with the rest retrieved from reference TRBV7-9 and TRBJ2-4, is DTGVSQNPRHKITKRGQNVTFRCDPISEHNRLYWYRQTLGQGPEFLTYFQNEAQLEKSRLLSDRFSAERPKGSFSTLEIQRTEQGDSAMYLCASSSIGQGKNIQYFGAGTRLSVL.

The rearrangement links TRBV4-3 to TRBJ2-7, with 8 bases identical to TRBD1. CDR1 and CDR2 (germline): LGHNA, YSLEER. The CDR3 extends over 15 amino acids. The J segment lost 3 bases and the V segment lost 2 bases, leaving 6 bases of the junction unmatched. The CDR3, as DNA: TGCGCCAGCAGCCAAAGTCGGACAGGGATCTACGAGCAGTACTTC. The encoded protein is CASSQSRTGIYEQYF.

The chain has TRBV28 and TRBJ1-2; 12 bases are shared with TRBD1. Germline-derived CDR1 and CDR2 are MDHEN and SYDVKM. The V segment lost 6 bases and the J segment 6 bases; nucleotides outside the gene matches: 11. The CDR3 runs to 16 residues. Here the CDR3 reads CASRHARDRGLNGYTF. CDR3 DNA: TGTGCCAGCAGGCACGCCCGGGACAGGGGGCTCAATGGCTACACCTTC.

In its sample, this clone was seen once. The chain employs TRBV27 and TRBJ1-2; 7 bases are a match to TRBD1. Unmatched junction bases numbered 5, after V lost 4 bases and J lost 0 bases. The germline V gene has CDR1 MNHEY and CDR2 SMNVEV (reference sequence). This CDR3 is 15 amino acids long. This chain's CDR3 is CASSYNGQANYGYTF. In DNA form, the CDR3 reads TGTGCCAGCAGTTATAACGGACAGGCTAACTATGGCTACACCTTC.

With respect to this clone: Distinct nucleotide sequences in the sample also encode this CDR3. The J gene is TRBJ1-6, the V gene TRBV7-3; 9 bases are shared with TRBD1. Germline values: CDR1 SGHTA, CDR2 FQGTGA. Germline trimming cut 5 bases from V and 10 bases from J; bases unmatched to any gene: 6. The CDR3 length is 14 residues. The CDR3 DNA is TGTGCCAGCAGCCGCGGGACAGGGAACTCACCCCTCCACTTT. Translating gives CASSRGTGNSPLHF.

The rearrangement links TRBV19 to TRBJ2-7; a possible D gene is TRBD1 (5 bases). Germline V gene data show CDR1 as LNHDA and CDR2 as SQIVND (reference sequence). This CDR3 is built from 14 residues. V gave up 6 bases and J gave up 7 bases, with 19 bases separating them. CDR3 nucleotide sequence: TGTGCCAGTAGGCCACACGCAGGGCAGGCAGAGCAGTACTTC. Residues: CASRPHAGQAEQYF.

The J gene is TRBJ2-7, the V gene TRBV11-1, with TRBD1 identical over 7 bases. CDR1 and CDR2 from the germline V gene are SGHAT and FQDESV (reference sequence). Trimming at V came to 6 bases and at J to 4 bases, leaving 9 bases not matched to a gene. The CDR3 totals 14 residues. The CDR3 loop is CASRQAGGRYEQYF. DNA for the CDR3: TGTGCCAGCAGACAAGCAGGGGGACGGTACGAGCAGTACTTC.

Regarding this clone: Germline is not matched at one junction end, which may reflect a read error. This chain uses TRBV7-6 with TRBJ2-5; TRBD2 agrees at 7 bases. CDR1 and CDR2 from the germline V gene are SGHVS and FNYEAQ. This CDR3 has 17 amino acids. CDR3 DNA sequence: TGTGCCACCAGCTTGGGAGGGGCCGGTTACCACCAAGAGACCCAGTACTTC. It yields the protein CATSLGGAGYHQETQYF.

The chain couples TRBV6-5 to TRBJ2-3; TRBD2 aligns across 12 bases. The ends lost 7 bases at V and 2 bases at J; junction bases unmatched: 4. The CDR3 has 15 amino acids. Germline V gene data show CDR1 as MNHEY and CDR2 as SVGAGI. Here the CDR3 DNA reads TGTGCCAGCAATCGACTAGCGGGAGTCACAGATACGCAGTATTTT. Protein: CASNRLAGVTDTQYF.

This clone has only a few counts. The chain has TRBV7-8 and TRBJ1-5; a possible D gene is TRBD1 (6 bases). This CDR3 spans 15 amino acids. The V end lost 4 bases, the J end lost 0 bases, and 10 bases lay between the germline ends. The germline CDR1 and CDR2 sequences are SGHVS and FQNEAQ. In nucleotides, the CDR3 is TGTGCCAGCAGCTGGACAGTGGATAGCAATCAGCCCCAGCATTTT. It specifies CASSWTVDSNQPQHF.

The V and J genes are TRBV28 and TRBJ1-2; no definite D call. The V end was cut by 6 bases, the J end by 9 bases, with 14 bases between. The CDR3 is made up of 12 amino acids. From germline, CDR1 is MDHEN and CDR2 SYDVKM. The CDR3 loop reads CASRKRLSSYTF. The CDR3, as DNA: TGTGCCAGCAGAAAACGACTTTCCAGCTACACCTTC.

This clone has more than one count but fewer than ten. This rearrangement joins TRBV7-9 to TRBJ2-5; 13 nucleotides match TRBD2. Losses at the gene ends were 5 bases for V and 4 bases for J; bases not matched to a gene: 7. The CDR3 is made up of 16 amino acids. Germline CDR1 SEHNR, CDR2 FQNEAQ (reference sequence). CDR3 in DNA: TGTGCCAGCAGCCGCGGACTAGCGGGAGCCGGAGAGACCCAGTACTTC. It codes for CASSRGLAGAGETQYF.

The chain combines TRBV14 with TRBJ2-2; D is unclear. V was cut by 1 base and J by 4 bases, with 13 bases left in between. CDR3 length: 16 residues. The germline V gene encodes CDR1 SGHDN and CDR2 FVKESK. CDR3 residues: CASSQVPRPLTGELFF. CDR3 nucleotides: TGTGCCAGCAGCCAAGTCCCCCGTCCCCTCACCGGGGAGCTGTTTTTT.